This TCR beta chain was identified in a study of CD8+CD57+ T cells in acquired aplastic anemia. Looking at the study overall: DNA per sorted CD4+ or CD8+ sample ranged about 0.2 to 30 ug, averaging 3.2 ug.

V gave up 2 bases and J gave up 3 bases; unmatched junction bases: 11. Looked up from germline, CDR1 is SGDLS and CDR2 is YYNGEE. The CDR3 is 17 amino acids. Genomic DNA templated the TCR beta VDJ and CDR3 profiling. In TCRdb, the reads were re-called with MiXCR into one record per CDR3 protein. The data hold 150,000 or so distinct CDR3 sequences, with more than 45% observed a single time. This clonotype occurred a few times. The antigen is undetermined. Study conclusions and caveats: CD8+ Simpson's diversity showed no significant patient-control difference. It was found that under 30 CD8+ CDR3 sequences were shared between patients and controls.

The patients chosen for sequencing had shown expansion of CD8+CD57+ cells (detected by flow cytometry). The specimen was sorted CD4+, CD8+, or CD8+CD57+ T cells (not recorded which) from PBMCs. The sequence came from a human donor with aplastic anemia. This chain joins TRBV9 and TRBJ1-3; 7 bases map to TRBD1. The CDR3 DNA reads TGTGCCAGCAGCGTTAATGGGGTTCAGGGGGTTGGAAACACCATATATTTT. Translated: CASSVNGVQGVGNTIYF.